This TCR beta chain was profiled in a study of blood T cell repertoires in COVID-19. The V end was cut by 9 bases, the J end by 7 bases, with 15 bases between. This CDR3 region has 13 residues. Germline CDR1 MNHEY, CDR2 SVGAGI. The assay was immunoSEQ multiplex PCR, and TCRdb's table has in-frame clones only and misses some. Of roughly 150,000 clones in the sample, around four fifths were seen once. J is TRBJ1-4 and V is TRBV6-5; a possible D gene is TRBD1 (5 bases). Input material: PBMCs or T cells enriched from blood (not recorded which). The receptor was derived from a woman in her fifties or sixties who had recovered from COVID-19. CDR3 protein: CASRDQGGEKLFF. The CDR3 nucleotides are TGTGCCAGTCGGGACCAGGGAGGTGAAAAACTGTTTTTT.